What follows are 30 T cell receptor beta chains derived from one specimen sequenced in a study of cytomegalovirus exposure and HLA in healthy donors. PCR primers comprised 60 Vbeta and 13 Jbeta primers. Produced via immunoSEQ multiplex PCR; TCRdb's table is partial and in-frame only. The specimen's table records more than 50,000 clones. Input material: PBMCs. The receptor set was obtained from a woman aged 40 to 50 in good health and CMV-seronegative.

The chain uses TRBV4-2 and TRBJ1-2; D is unresolved. CDR3 length equals 15 residues. V was cut by 1 base and J by 4 bases, with 13 bases left in between. Germline V gene data show CDR1 as LGHNA and CDR2 as YNFKEQ. Written as DNA, the CDR3 is TGTGCCAGCAGCCAAGTAGGTAGCCCCGCCTATGGCTACACCTTC. Its protein product is CASSQVGSPAYGYTF.

The genes are TRBV7-2 and TRBJ1-1; 7 bases line up with TRBD1. Germline assignment: CDR1 SGHTA and CDR2 FQGNSA. The CDR3 totals 14 residues. V was clipped by 4 bases and J by 0 bases; unmatched bases: 2. CDR3 sequence: CASSSGQMNTEAFF. The CDR3 DNA sequence: TGTGCCAGCAGCTCGGGACAGATGAACACTGAAGCTTTCTTT.

J is TRBJ2-1 and V is TRBV7-9; tentatively, D is TRBD2 (5 bases). Looked up from germline, CDR1 is SEHNR and CDR2 is FQNEAQ (reference sequence). This CDR3 has 17 amino acids. With 2 bases removed from V and 0 bases from J, the gap between germline ends came to 14 bases. The CDR3 is CASSLFPDWISYNEQFF. CDR3 DNA sequence: TGTGCCAGCAGCTTATTCCCGGACTGGATCTCCTACAATGAGCAGTTCTTC. Filled out from reference TRBV7-9 and TRBJ2-1, the complete variable domain reads DTGVSQNPRHKITKRGQNVTFRCDPISEHNRLYWYRQTLGQGPEFLTYFQNEAQLEKSRLLSDRFSAERPKGSFSTLEIQRTEQGDSAMYLCASSLFPDWISYNEQFFGPGTRLTVL.

The chain links TRBV4-1 to TRBJ1-4, with D unclear. The CDR3 is 15 amino acids. Per germline, CDR1 MGHRA and CDR2 YSYEKL. V lost 1 base and J lost 2, with 8 bases in between. This CDR3 reads CASSQGAGTNEKLFF. Here the CDR3 DNA reads TGCGCCAGCAGCCAAGGGGCTGGGACTAATGAAAAACTGTTTTTT.

The chain employs TRBV7-2 and TRBJ2-1, with 8 bases aligning to TRBD1. CDR3 length: 14 residues. Germline loops: CDR1 SGHTA, CDR2 FQGNSA. J lost 9 bases, V lost 4 bases, and 8 bases had no gene match. As DNA, the CDR3 is TGTGCCAGCAGCTCCCGGACAGGGCAGATTGAGCAGTTCTTC. Amino acid sequence: CASSSRTGQIEQFF. Full variable domain (outside the CDR3, taken from reference TRBV7-2 and TRBJ2-1): GAGVSQSPSNKVTEKGKDVELRCDPISGHTALYWYRQSLGQGLEFLIYFQGNSAPDKSGLPSDRFSAERTGGSVSTLTIQRTQQEDSAVYLCASSSRTGQIEQFFGPGTRLTVL.

The chain employs TRBV2 and TRBJ2-7, with D maybe TRBD1 (6 bases). Germline CDR1 is SNHLY and CDR2 is FYNNEI. CDR3 size: 16 residues. V was clipped by 4 bases and J by 0 bases, with 16 bases between them. In DNA, the CDR3 is TGTGCCAGCAGTGTTGACCCTTCGGACAGCTCCTACGAGCAGTACTTC. Protein: CASSVDPSDSSYEQYF.

This sequence joins TRBV2 and TRBJ2-2; perhaps TRBD1 as D (6 bases). Germline CDR1 SNHLY, CDR2 FYNNEI. The CDR3 consists of 15 residues. Trimming cost V 4 bases and J 5 bases, with 14 bases left between them. The DNA of the CDR3 is TGTGCCAGCAGTGTAATACAGGGTGCAACCGGGGAGCTGTTTTTT. It translates to CASSVIQGATGELFF.

The CDR3 sequence: CASSRDSVNTGELFF. Here the CDR3 DNA reads TGCGCCAGCAGCAGGGACAGTGTGAACACCGGGGAGCTGTTTTTT. V and J are TRBV5-1 and TRBJ2-2; 7 positions match TRBD1. The J segment lost 1 base and the V segment lost 4 bases, leaving 4 bases of the junction unmatched. Germline values: CDR1 SGHRS, CDR2 YFSETQ. The CDR3 is 15 amino acids. The complete variable domain, with remaining parts taken from reference TRBV5-1 and TRBJ2-2, reads KAGVTQTPRYLIKTRGQQVTLSCSPISGHRSVSWYQQTPGQGLQFLFEYFSETQRNKGNFPGRFSGRQFSNSRSEMNVSTLELGDSALYLCASSRDSVNTGELFFGEGSRLTVL.

The rearrangement links TRBV5-1 to TRBJ1-6, with TRBD1 matching over 9 bases. Germline trimming cut 4 bases from V and 10 bases from J; bases unmatched to any gene: 9. Germline V gene data show CDR1 as SGHRS and CDR2 as YFSETQ. The CDR3 covers 15 residues. The CDR3 here is CASSSGTGWRSPLHF. The CDR3 DNA sequence: TGCGCCAGCAGCAGCGGGACAGGGTGGCGCTCACCCCTCCACTTT.

V and J are TRBV29-1 and TRBJ2-1; a weak D match, TRBD2 (5 bases). The CDR3 runs 15 residues. Germline V gene data show CDR1 as SQVTM and CDR2 as ANQGSEA. Trimming removed 1 base at V and 5 bases at J, with 15 bases between. CDR3 protein: CSVEGLSGSDNEQFF. For the CDR3, the DNA is TGCAGCGTTGAAGGGTTAAGCGGTTCCGACAATGAGCAGTTCTTC.

The genes are TRBV30 and TRBJ2-3; 8 bases match TRBD2. Germline CDR1 and CDR2: GTSNPN and SVGIG (reference sequence). V lost 4 bases, J lost 6 bases, and 6 bases stayed unmatched. There are 13 residues in the CDR3. CDR3 in amino acids: CAWTRRGGDTQYF. The CDR3 nucleotides read TGTGCCTGGACCAGACGGGGGGGGGATACGCAGTATTTT.

This chain links TRBV11-3 with TRBJ2-7; D is uncertain. The germline gives CDR1 SGHNT, CDR2 YENEEA. V dropped 3 bases and J dropped 0 bases, with 15 bases sitting between them. CDR3 length equals 16 residues. CDR3 coding DNA: TGTGCCAGCAGCTTGGGTTCAGGCAGTCCCTCCTACGAGCAGTACTTC. It specifies CASSLGSGSPSYEQYF.

The chain has TRBV28 and TRBJ2-3; D is possibly TRBD1 (6 bases). V was pared by 8 bases and J by 3 bases, with 12 bases between. This CDR3 contains 13 residues. Germline V CDR1 and CDR2: MDHEN, SYDVKM. The CDR3 DNA follows: TGTGCCAGCGTCCTACAGGGAACAGATACGCAGTATTTT. Amino acids: CASVLQGTDTQYF.

The J gene is TRBJ1-4, the V gene TRBV27; 8 nucleotides align to TRBD1. Germline CDR1 and CDR2: MNHEY and SMNVEV (reference sequence). The CDR3 contains 15 residues. Trimming at V came to 5 bases and at J to 7 bases, leaving 9 bases not matched to a gene. The DNA of the CDR3 is TGTGCCAGCAGTCGGGCTGGACAGGGTAGTGAAAAACTGTTTTTT. Translating gives CASSRAGQGSEKLFF.

CDR3: CASSYLPGRTGELFF. In nucleotides, the CDR3 is TGTGCCAGCAGTTACCTTCCCGGGAGAACCGGGGAGCTGTTTTTT. The chain uses TRBV6-5 and TRBJ2-2, with D possibly being TRBD2 (6 bases). Germline V gene sequence: CDR1 MNHEY, CDR2 SVGAGI. V was cut by 2 bases and J by 5 bases, with 12 bases left in between. The CDR3 length is 15 residues.

This sequence joins TRBV19 and TRBJ1-2, with D perhaps matching TRBD1 (5 bases). The germline CDR1 and CDR2 sequences are LNHDA and SQIVND (reference sequence). The CDR3 consists of 12 residues. V was cut by 9 bases and J by 0 bases, with 8 bases left in between. In DNA, the CDR3 is TGTGCCAGCAAGACAGCTAACTATGGCTACACCTTC. Translated, it gives CASKTANYGYTF. Using reference TRBV19 and TRBJ1-2 for the parts outside the CDR3, the full variable domain is DGGITQSPKYLFRKEGQNVTLSCEQNLNHDAMYWYRQDPGQGLRLIYYSQIVNDFQKGDIAEGYSVSREKKESFPLTVTSAQKNPTAFYLCASKTANYGYTFGSGTRLTVV.

This rearrangement joins TRBV28 to TRBJ1-2, with D maybe TRBD1 (6 bases). V dropped 8 bases and J dropped 4 bases, with 14 bases sitting between them. The CDR3 totals 13 residues. Looked up from germline, CDR1 is MDHEN and CDR2 is SYDVKM. The CDR3 sequence: CASAPGASYGYTF. The DNA for the CDR3 is TGTGCCAGCGCCCCAGGGGCGAGCTATGGCTACACCTTC.

This chain connects TRBV18 to TRBJ2-1; TRBD1 matches at 9 bases. The CDR3 totals 17 residues. Trimming removed 1 base from V and 1 base from J; junction bases left unmatched: 5. Germline CDR1 is KGHSH and CDR2 is LQKENI. CDR3 bases: TGTGCCAGCTCACCACTAACAGGGGGCGGATCCTACAATGAGCAGTTCTTC. The encoded protein is CASSPLTGGGSYNEQFF.

The rearrangement uses TRBV29-1 and TRBJ2-5; 7 nucleotides match TRBD2. V trimming: 4 bases; J trimming: 0 bases; junction bases outside the gene matches: 2. The CDR3 runs to 13 residues. Germline CDR1 SQVTM, CDR2 ANQGSEA. The CDR3 DNA sequence: TGCAGCGTTGGGGGGGGAAACCAAGAGACCCAGTACTTC. Translating gives CSVGGGNQETQYF.

Notes on this clone: Sequence at one end of the junction differs from germline and may be a read error. The chain links TRBV13 to TRBJ2-1; no clear D. Germline CDR1 and CDR2: PRHDT and FYEKMQ (reference sequence). The CDR3 contains 15 residues. The CDR3 DNA reads TGTGCCAGCAGCCAATGGTTAAGCTCCGACAATGAGCAGTTCTTC. Translation: CASSQWLSSDNEQFF. The full variable domain, in which reference TRBV13 and TRBJ2-1 provide the parts outside the CDR3, is AAGVIQSPRHLIKEKRETATLKCYPIPRHDTVYWYQQGPGQDPQFLISFYEKMQSDKGSIPDRFSAQQFSDYHSELNMSSLELGDSALYFCASSQWLSSDNEQFFGPGTRLTVL.

J is TRBJ1-4 and V is TRBV4-3; D uncertain. The CDR3 is made up of 12 amino acids. The V and J ends lost 1 base and 8 bases respectively, with 5 bases between them. CDR1 and CDR2 (germline): LGHNA, YSLEER. Here the CDR3 DNA reads TGCGCCAGCAGCCAAGGTCCGGAAAAACTGTTTTTT. Its protein product is CASSQGPEKLFF.

The chain uses TRBV28 and TRBJ1-5; D is perhaps TRBD1 (5 bases). The V end lost 3 bases, the J end lost 0 bases, and 12 bases lay between the germline ends. CDR1 MDHEN and CDR2 SYDVKM come from the germline V gene. CDR3 length: 16 amino acids. The CDR3 sequence: CASSFSWTSSNQPQHF. The CDR3 DNA follows: TGTGCCAGCAGTTTTTCTTGGACAAGTAGCAATCAGCCCCAGCATTTT.

The genes are TRBV19 and TRBJ1-1; TRBD1 matches 8 bases. Germline V gene lookup returns CDR1 LNHDA and CDR2 SQIVND (reference sequence). CDR3 size: 13 residues. V trimming: 6 bases; J trimming: 5 bases; junction bases outside the gene matches: 5. As DNA, the CDR3 is TGTGCCAGTAGCCCCAGGGGGCTAACTGAAGCTTTCTTT. Protein: CASSPRGLTEAFF.

This clone is identified as medium-sized from frequency. The chain combines TRBV2 with TRBJ1-3; 8 bases are a match to TRBD1. The V gene's germline CDR1 is SNHLY and CDR2 FYNNEI. The CDR3 has 15 amino acids. Trimming at V came to 5 bases and at J to 0 bases, leaving 3 bases not matched to a gene. The CDR3 nucleotides are TGTGCCAGCAGTATAGACAGGGGCTCTGGAAACACCATATATTTT. Its protein product is CASSIDRGSGNTIYF.

The chain links TRBV7-9 to TRBJ2-5; 13 bases are a match to TRBD2. Germline V lookup: CDR1 SEHNR, CDR2 FQNEAQ (reference sequence). The CDR3 is 17 residues long. V was pared by 1 base and J by 5 bases, with 7 bases of the junction left unmatched. The CDR3 sequence: CASSLDTSGRASETQYF. CDR3 in DNA: TGTGCCAGCAGCTTAGATACTAGCGGGAGGGCCAGTGAGACCCAGTACTTC.

The rearrangement joins TRBV19 to TRBJ1-1; a weak D match, TRBD1 (6 bases). Trimming removed 8 bases at V and 4 bases at J, with 17 bases between. The V gene's germline CDR1 is LNHDA and CDR2 SQIVND (reference sequence). CDR3 length: 14 residues. CDR3 in DNA: TGTGCCAGTCACCCCCCCCGGGGGGCCACTGAAGCTTTCTTT. Translated, it gives CASHPPRGATEAFF.

This chain links TRBV19 with TRBJ1-1; 9 bases line up with TRBD1. V lost 7 bases, J lost 2 bases, and 11 bases stayed unmatched. Germline assignment: CDR1 LNHDA and CDR2 SQIVND (reference sequence). The CDR3 covers 16 residues. The CDR3 DNA reads as TGTGCCAGTACTACGGGACAGGGAAAGGGTAACACTGAAGCTTTCTTT. The encoded protein is CASTTGQGKGNTEAFF.

The chain has TRBV28 and TRBJ1-1; no definite D call. The V and J ends lost 4 bases and 3 bases respectively, with 3 bases between them. Germline assignment: CDR1 MDHEN and CDR2 SYDVKM. The CDR3 is 11 amino acids. CDR3: CASSSYTEAFF. As DNA, the CDR3 is TGTGCCAGCAGTTCTTACACTGAAGCTTTCTTT.

This sequence joins TRBV2 and TRBJ1-2, with D hard to call. V lost 7 bases, J lost 6 bases, and 12 bases lay in between. Germline V gene data show CDR1 as SNHLY and CDR2 as FYNNEI. The CDR3 contains 12 residues. Here the CDR3 DNA reads TGTGCCAGCAATACCGACATGAATGGCTACACCTTC. Amino acids: CASNTDMNGYTF.

This chain uses TRBV29-1 with TRBJ1-2; D unclear. This CDR3 is built from 10 residues. The V end was cut by 4 bases, the J end by 7 bases, with 7 bases between. The germline V gene encodes CDR1 SQVTM and CDR2 ANQGSEA. This CDR3 is CSVGGPGYTF. In DNA form, the CDR3 reads TGCAGCGTTGGAGGGCCTGGCTACACCTTC. Looking up the rest from reference TRBV29-1 and TRBJ1-2 gives the full variable domain: SAVISQKPSRDICQRGTSLTIQCQVDSQVTMMFWYRQQPGQSLTLIATANQGSEATYESGFVIDKFPISRPNLTFSTLTVSNMSPEDSSIYLCSVGGPGYTFGSGTRLTVV.